This T cell receptor (beta chain) was captured by sequencing in a study of cytomegalovirus exposure and HLA in healthy donors (dated by TCRdb to about 2017). Concerning the study at large: An earlier analysis of several hundred of the donors reported 250 to 300 Gb of sequence data and 100 million to 140 million unique TCR beta sequences from roughly 200 million T cells. High-throughput TCR immunosequencing, statistical association of individual TCRs with disease status, and machine learning were combined to predict cytomegalovirus infection status. The number of typed donors differed by locus: roughly 629-640 for A, B, C, DRB1 and DQB1; some 500 for DQA1; 606 for DPA1; and approximately 450 for DPB1. The genetic ancestry cluster associated with self-reported Caucasian donors included about 84% of the roughly 390 genotyped donors. Donor age, sex, ethnicity and CMV serostatus were compiled alongside the repertoire data. Along with the roughly 710-subject first cohort, a separate validation cohort of 120 different subjects was used. Four or five DR-DQ haplotypes were handled as single units for association and clustering, since linkage in the cohort was strong. The later analysis used no new phenotypic data to find candidate immune exposures, relying instead on TCR beta sequences and their occurrence across donors. To decide whether each TCR beta V gene segment behaved as functional or pseudogenic, an earlier analysis of 587 of the donors relied on high-throughput TCR beta sequencing. All discovery cohort repertoires had been generated on a single sequencing platform. In a later genetic analysis, genome-wide SNP genotypes for about 55% of the 666 donors were used, and that subset was treated as a discovery cohort. Among 300 to 500 genotyped donors of the cohort, an average of around 250,000 unique TCR beta nucleotide sequences was sequenced per donor, of which about 19% were non-productive. The study aimed to test whether cataloging public T cell receptors could reveal signatures of past pathogen exposure. About 320 gigabases of sequencing data and roughly 90 million unique TCR sequences were included in an early release covering around 600 HLA-typed donors. Both class I and class II loci were covered by HLA typing, at four-digit resolution. The T cell repertoires of several hundred subjects were profiled by immunosequencing and related to cytomegalovirus serostatus. To study patterns of TCR occurrence, a later analysis re-analyzed previously published TCR beta repertoires from 500 to 850 donors and added high-resolution HLA genotyping. General study outcomes and caveats: It was suggested by the authors that the approach could potentially be generalized to other disease states and immunological phenotypes. A later analysis found that most CMV-associated TCR beta chains appeared HLA-restricted, with HLA associations seemingly driven largely by CMV exposure. When HLA alleles, especially DR and DQ, strongly co-occurred, TCR associations were difficult to assign to individual alleles. A further reported finding was that TCR beta sequences accurately predicted the HLA-A and HLA-B alleles for most subjects in the first cohort. In an earlier analysis of a few hundred of the donors, most TCR beta V segments were observed in productive rearrangements about 87% or about 30% of the time, broadly matching IMGT annotations. A total of 150 to 200 TCR beta chains were listed by the study as associated with cytomegalovirus. The presence/absence analyses assumed that sequencing depth was roughly uniform across donors, and that assumption may not be true. Compared with equally common non-associated chains, HLA-associated TCR beta chains in a later analysis were more clonally expanded and had lower generation probabilities. Because counts were too low, seventeen rarely observed V segments, including chromosome 9 orphons, were left out of the earlier analysis of several hundred of the donors. Correlated functional status among segregating V segments might be attributable to linkage disequilibrium, but an unknown experimental factor could not be ruled out. In this cohort, only TCR beta chains were sequenced, and detectable features were limited by the absence of alpha or paired-chain data. The sequencing pipeline was judged likely to have produced a cluster of highly shared sequence variants as a technical artifact. The classifier was reported to diagnose cytomegalovirus status with high specificity and sensitivity in both the original and validation cohorts. Across donors, most TCR sequences were observed very rarely, whereas some public TCRs were present in many individuals. For the cohort, immune exposure information was limited to CMV serostatus. In a later analysis, 16,951 TCR beta sequences were associated with specific HLA alleles at a false discovery rate of 0.05. In a later analysis, the rate of TCR association differed among HLA loci, with DRB1 alleles having the most associated TCRs and HLA-C alleles having the fewest. In vitro tests confirmed that a few of the cytomegalovirus-associated TCR beta chains recognize cytomegalovirus antigens. HLA typing was unavailable for some donors at each locus, so association tests used only the typed subset. Some IMGT-functional V segments, including TRBV6-2 and TRBV6-3, could not be told apart with the 87-base-pair reads, so those segments were excluded. An association between a missense DCLRE1C variant and V-gene and J-gene trimming of TCR beta chains was found in a later genetic analysis and replicated in an independent cohort. According to a later analysis, parvovirus B19, influenza, CMV and Epstein-Barr virus appeared linked to several top co-occurrence clusters. In a later genetic analysis, fewer N-insertions in productive TCRs were reported among donors in an Asian-associated ancestry cluster than the approximately 710-donor mean.

On this clone itself: Its antigen remains unidentified. One base away there is no much larger clone; base qualities are not given.

The CDR3 goes from the cysteine to the phenylalanine over 15 residues. Of all the DNA, just the CDR3 is kept, 45 bases in frame from base 1. The germline V gene encodes CDR1 MNHNY and CDR2 SVGAGI (reference sequence). V is clipped by 7 bases and J by 2 bases, and the sequence between their germline boundaries is 17 bases long. The library was produced with the immunoSEQ multiplex PCR assay. For the multiplex PCR, a mixture combining 60 forward primers for TCR Vbeta segments and 13 reverse primers for TCR Jbeta segments was used. The CDR3 region of rearranged TCR beta genes was amplified from genomic DNA with a multiplex PCR assay. The Illumina HiSeq System was used to sequence the amplified TCR beta libraries as 87-base-pair reads. Concerning the study's data processing: A later analysis counted 65 million to 90 million unique TCR beta chains across the 600 to 850 repertoires, and around 9.9 million of these chains were shared by at least two donors. Raw reads were error-corrected and collapsed into unique sequences by a nearest-neighbor algorithm in which closely related sequences were merged to remove PCR and sequencing errors. To assign V, D and J gene segments, CDR3 sequences were aligned to IMGT reference sequences. For a sequence to be retained, a match of at least six nucleotides to both a V gene segment and a J gene segment was required. Rearrangements were classified as productive when the CDR3 lacked stop codons and remained in frame with V and J, and all other rearrangements were classified as non-productive. Following IMGT convention, CDR3 was defined as the stretch from the second conserved V-encoded cysteine to the conserved J-encoded phenylalanine. The earlier analysis of a few hundred of the donors excluded any sequence lacking an unambiguous match to a single V gene segment. In an earlier analysis of around 600 of the donors, V segments were called functional above 56.7% productive rearrangements and were called segregating when the between-donor standard deviation exceeded 5%. A statistical classification framework was built to diagnose cytomegalovirus status from the catalog of TCR beta chain sequences. V and J gene assignment, in a later analysis, came from comparing TCR nucleotide sequences with IMGT/GENE-DB human TR gene sequences. The TCRdist pipeline was used in a later analysis to assign CDR3 sequences and most-parsimonious VDJ recombination scenarios. A later analysis defined each TCR beta chain by its CDR3 amino acid sequence plus V-gene family, and excluded reads lacking a unique V-gene family. In a later analysis, 500 to 700 highly shared, low-generation-probability nucleotide sequences were removed to address suspected cross-contamination and a sequencing artifact. In a later analysis, a clonal expansion index for each public chain was calculated from normalized within-repertoire ranks of inferred template counts. Generation probabilities in a later analysis came from a VDJ recombination model fitted to out-of-frame rearrangements, and those results were checked against IGoR. Hypergeometric tests were used in a later analysis to score TCR-TCR, TCR-HLA and TCR-CMV co-occurrence, with a repertoire-size bias correction applied to the TCR pairs. To estimate false discovery rates, a later analysis permuted the HLA or CMV assignments 20 times. In a later analysis, co-occurring TCRs were grouped with DBSCAN, and TCRdist sequence similarity was added when clustering was performed within HLA-allele-positive subsets. Co-occurrence clustering excluded repertoires with fewer than 30,000 or more than 120,000 public chains, plus five with anomalous nucleotide sharing. Held by TCRdb, this immuneACCESS table contains in-frame sequences only and omits some clones. Under half of the omission traces to an unresolved V gene where checked; the cause of the rest is unknown. The V and J calls and the clone size are those of that table, but D and trimming were determined from the DNA. The sample table shows about 210,000 clones, and about 83% are seen once. The ten largest clonotypes hold more than 8.5% of the sample.

The cohort comprised fewer than 700 healthy bone marrow donors. At the time of sampling, all cohort members were nominally healthy, though unrecorded immune exposures were likely present. The donor was CMV seropositive and belonged to the group of around 300 seropositive cohort members. Every donor gave a peripheral blood sample, and the peripheral blood mononuclear cells from that sample were used for TCR beta sequencing. Genomic DNA was extracted from the blood cell samples with the Qiagen DNeasy Blood Extraction Kit. The sample comprised PBMCs. This TCR was recovered from a woman aged 45 to 65 in good health and CMV-seropositive. This receptor chain uses TRBV6-6 and TRBJ1-2, with the D segment identity uncertain. The CDR3 protein is CASTPYSSGNYGYTF. The sequenced DNA is TGTGCCAGCACTCCCTATTCTAGCGGCAACTATGGCTACACCTTC.